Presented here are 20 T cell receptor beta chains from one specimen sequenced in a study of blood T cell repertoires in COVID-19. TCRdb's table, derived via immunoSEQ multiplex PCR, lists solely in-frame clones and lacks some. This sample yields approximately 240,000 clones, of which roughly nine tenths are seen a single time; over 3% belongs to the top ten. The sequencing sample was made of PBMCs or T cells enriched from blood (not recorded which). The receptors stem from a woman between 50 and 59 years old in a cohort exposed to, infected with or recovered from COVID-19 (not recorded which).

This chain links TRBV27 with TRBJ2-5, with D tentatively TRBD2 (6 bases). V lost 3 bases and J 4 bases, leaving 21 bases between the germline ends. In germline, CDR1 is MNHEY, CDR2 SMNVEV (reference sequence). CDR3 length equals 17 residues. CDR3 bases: TGTGCCAGCAGTTTCGGCTGGGGACGCCGGGGAGGAGAGACCCAGTACTTC. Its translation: CASSFGWGRRGGETQYF.

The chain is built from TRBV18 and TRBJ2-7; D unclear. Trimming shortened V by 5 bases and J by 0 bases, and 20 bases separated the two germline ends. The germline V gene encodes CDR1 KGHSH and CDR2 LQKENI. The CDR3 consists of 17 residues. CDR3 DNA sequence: TGTGCCAGCTCAACCAATTCCCCGAGGTCAAGCTCCTACGAGCAGTACTTC. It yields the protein CASSTNSPRSSSYEQYF.

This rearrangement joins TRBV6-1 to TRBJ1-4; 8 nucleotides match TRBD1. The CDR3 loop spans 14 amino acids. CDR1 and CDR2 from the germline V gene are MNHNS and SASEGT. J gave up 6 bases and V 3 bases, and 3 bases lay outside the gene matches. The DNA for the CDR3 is TGTGCCAGCAGTGAGACAGGGGACGATGAAAAACTGTTTTTT. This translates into CASSETGDDEKLFF.

The CDR3 protein is CASSLDSRSGNTIYF. The DNA for the CDR3 is TGCGCCAGCAGCCTAGACAGCCGCTCTGGAAACACCATATATTTT. This chain uses TRBV5-1 with TRBJ1-3; maybe TRBD1 (5 bases). Germline lookup yields CDR1 SGHRS and CDR2 YFSETQ. Deletions cut 4 bases from V and 0 bases from J, with 11 bases between. CDR3 length: 15 amino acids.

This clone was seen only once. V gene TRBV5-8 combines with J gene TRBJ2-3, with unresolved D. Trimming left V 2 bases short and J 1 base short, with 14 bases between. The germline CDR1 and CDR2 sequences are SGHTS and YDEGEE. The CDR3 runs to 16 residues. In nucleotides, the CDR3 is TGTGCCAGCAGCTTAGACTCCTCCTGGGGCACAGATACGCAGTATTTT. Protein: CASSLDSSWGTDTQYF.

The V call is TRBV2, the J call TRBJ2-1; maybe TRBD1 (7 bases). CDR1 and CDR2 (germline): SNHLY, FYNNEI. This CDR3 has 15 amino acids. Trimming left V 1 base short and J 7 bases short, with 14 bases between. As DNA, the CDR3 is TGTGCCAGCAGTGAAGGCAGGGGGGTTGAAAATGAGCAGTTCTTC. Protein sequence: CASSEGRGVENEQFF. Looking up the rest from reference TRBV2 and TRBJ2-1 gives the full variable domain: EPEVTQTPSHQVTQMGQEVILRCVPISNHLYFYWYRQILGQKVEFLVSFYNNEISEKSEIFDDQFSVERPDGSNFTLKIRSTKLEDSAMYFCASSEGRGVENEQFFGPGTRLTVL.

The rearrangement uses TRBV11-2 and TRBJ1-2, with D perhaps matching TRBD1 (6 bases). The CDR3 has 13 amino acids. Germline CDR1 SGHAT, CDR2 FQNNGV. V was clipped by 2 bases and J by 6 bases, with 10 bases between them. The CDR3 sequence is CASSLRGGDGYTF. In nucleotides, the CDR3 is TGTGCCAGCAGCTTACGAGGGGGAGATGGCTACACCTTC.

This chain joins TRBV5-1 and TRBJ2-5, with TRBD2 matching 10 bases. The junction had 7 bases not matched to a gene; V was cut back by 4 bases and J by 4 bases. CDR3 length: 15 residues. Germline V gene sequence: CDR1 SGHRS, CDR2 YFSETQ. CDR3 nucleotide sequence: TGCGCCAGCAGCCGGGGGACTAGCGATCGAGAGACCCAGTACTTC. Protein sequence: CASSRGTSDRETQYF.

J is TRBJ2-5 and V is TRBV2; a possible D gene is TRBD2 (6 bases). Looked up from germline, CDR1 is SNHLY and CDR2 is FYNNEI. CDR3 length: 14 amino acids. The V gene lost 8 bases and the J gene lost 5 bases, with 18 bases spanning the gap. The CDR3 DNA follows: TGTGCCAGCGGGGGGAAAGGTGGTTCGGAGACCCAGTACTTC. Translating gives CASGGKGGSETQYF.

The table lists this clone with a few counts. This chain's CDR3 is CASSLDLASKTQYF. The CDR3 nucleotides read TGCGCCAGCAGCTTGGACCTAGCCTCGAAGACCCAGTACTTC. This chain connects TRBV5-1 to TRBJ2-5; possibly TRBD2 for D (5 bases). The CDR3 totals 14 residues. CDR1 is SGHRS, CDR2 YFSETQ, per germline. Trimming took off 0 bases at V and 6 bases at J, with 12 bases between the two ends.

CDR3 sequence (DNA): TGTGCCAGCAGCGTACTGGGCAGAAGCGGTGGAAACACCATATATTTT. It encodes CASSVLGRSGGNTIYF. The chain couples TRBV9 to TRBJ1-3, with D hard to call. V shed 1 base and J shed 3 bases, with 14 bases lying between them. The CDR3 contains 16 residues. Per the germline V gene, CDR1 is SGDLS and CDR2 is YYNGEE. The variable domain in full, completed from reference TRBV9 and TRBJ1-3, reads DSGVTQTPKHLITATGQRVTLRCSPRSGDLSVYWYQQSLDQGLQFLIQYYNGEERAKGNILERFSAQQFPDLHSELNLSSLELGDSALYFCASSVLGRSGGNTIYFGEGSWLTVV.

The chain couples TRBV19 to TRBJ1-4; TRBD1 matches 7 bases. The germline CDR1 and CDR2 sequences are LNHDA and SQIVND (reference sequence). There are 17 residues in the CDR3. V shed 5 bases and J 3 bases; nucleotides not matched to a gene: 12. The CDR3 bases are TGTGCCAGTAGTTACCGCTCTGGACAGGCAGCTAATGAAAAACTGTTTTTT. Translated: CASSYRSGQAANEKLFF.

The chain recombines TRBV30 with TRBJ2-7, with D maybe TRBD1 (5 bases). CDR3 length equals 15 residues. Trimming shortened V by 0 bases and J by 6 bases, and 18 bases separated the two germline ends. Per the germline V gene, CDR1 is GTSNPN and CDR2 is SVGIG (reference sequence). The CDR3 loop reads CAWSVGRTSNSEQYF. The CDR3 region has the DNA TGTGCCTGGAGTGTCGGCCGGACATCTAATAGCGAGCAGTACTTC. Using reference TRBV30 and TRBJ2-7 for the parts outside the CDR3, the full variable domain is SQTIHQWPATLVQPVGSPLSLECTVEGTSNPNLYWYRQAAGRGLQLLFYSVGIGQISSEVPQNLSASRPQDRQFILSSKKLLLSDSGFYLCAWSVGRTSNSEQYFGPGTRLTVT.

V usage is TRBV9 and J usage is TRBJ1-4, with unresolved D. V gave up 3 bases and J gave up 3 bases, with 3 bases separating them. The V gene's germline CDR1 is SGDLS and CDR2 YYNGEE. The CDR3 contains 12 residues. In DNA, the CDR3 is TGTGCCAGCAGCGCTCCTAATGAAAAACTGTTTTTT. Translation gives CASSAPNEKLFF.

The CDR3: CASSQRPGQGLGEQYF. Written as DNA, the CDR3 is TGTGCCAGCAGCCAGAGACCGGGACAGGGGCTGGGGGAGCAGTACTTC. This chain uses TRBV3-1 (or the pseudogene TRBV3-2) with TRBJ2-7, with TRBD1 identical over 10 bases. From germline, CDR1 is LGHDT and CDR2 YNNKEL (reference sequence). The CDR3 length is 16 residues. After removal of 3 bases from V and 7 bases from J, the junction contained 12 bases not matched to a gene.

CDR3 amino acids: CASSRGLIGAADTQYF. The CDR3 DNA reads as TGCGCCAGCAGCCGGGGACTCATAGGGGCAGCAGATACGCAGTATTTT. The chain links TRBV5-1 to TRBJ2-3; D is possibly TRBD2 (6 bases). This CDR3 has 16 amino acids. Germline CDR1 reads SGHRS; CDR2 reads YFSETQ. V lost 4 bases and J 4 bases, leaving 19 bases between the germline ends.

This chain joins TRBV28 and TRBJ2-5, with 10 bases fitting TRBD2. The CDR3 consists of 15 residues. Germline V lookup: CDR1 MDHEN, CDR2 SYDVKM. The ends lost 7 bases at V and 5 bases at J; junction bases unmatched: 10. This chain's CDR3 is CASTPRLAGEETQYF. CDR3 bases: TGTGCCAGCACCCCCCGGCTAGCGGGGGAGGAGACCCAGTACTTC. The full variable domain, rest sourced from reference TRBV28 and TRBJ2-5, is DVKVTQSSRYLVKRTGEKVFLECVQDMDHENMFWYRQDPGLGLRLIYFSYDVKMKEKGDIPEGYSVSREKKERFSLILESASTNQTSMYLCASTPRLAGEETQYFGPGTRLLVL.

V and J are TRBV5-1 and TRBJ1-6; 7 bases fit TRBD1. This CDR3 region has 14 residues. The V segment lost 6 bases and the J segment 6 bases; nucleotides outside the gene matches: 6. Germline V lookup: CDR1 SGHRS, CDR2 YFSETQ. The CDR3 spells CASTTGFANSPLHF. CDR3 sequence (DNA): TGCGCCAGCACGACAGGGTTTGCTAATTCACCCCTCCACTTT.

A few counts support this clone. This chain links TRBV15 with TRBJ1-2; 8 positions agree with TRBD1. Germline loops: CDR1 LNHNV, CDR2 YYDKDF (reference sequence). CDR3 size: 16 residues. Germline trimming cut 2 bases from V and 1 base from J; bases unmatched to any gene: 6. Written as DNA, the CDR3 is TGTGCCACCAGCAGACGACAGGGGCGGCTTAACTATGGCTACACCTTC. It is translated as CATSRRQGRLNYGYTF.

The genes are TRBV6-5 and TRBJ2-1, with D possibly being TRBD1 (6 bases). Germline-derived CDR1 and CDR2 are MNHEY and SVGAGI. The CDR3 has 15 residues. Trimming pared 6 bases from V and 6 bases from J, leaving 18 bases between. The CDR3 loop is CASRDGQSLFNEQFF. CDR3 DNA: TGTGCCAGCAGGGACGGACAGTCCCTTTTCAATGAGCAGTTCTTC.